A selection of T cell receptor beta chains follows, all from one sample in a study of breast tumors, draining lymph nodes, adjacent tissues. MiXCR was run by TCRdb on the multiplex PCR reads, yielding one entry per CDR3 protein. The data contain 45,000 or so distinct CDR3 sequences, roughly 23% of them singletons. The sample taken for sequencing was breast tumor tissue. Receptor source: a female donor with breast cancer. Some clones in this sample may be carry-over from other donors' samples. CDR3s include the opening cysteine and the closing phenylalanine or tryptophan. Fields, in order: V gene, J gene, clone size, D gene, CDR3 protein, CDR3 DNA. The D gene is left open where the match is weak. Clone size is shown for a subset of rows, as once, few, many or a class of expanded clone.

>TRBV7-3|TRBJ2-3|many|TRBD2
CASSLRPSGFTDTQYF
TGTGCCAGCAGCTTACGTCCTAGCGGTTTCACAGATACGCAGTATTTT
>TRBV5-5|TRBJ1-3|many|-
CASSFIAQTSGNTIYF
TGTGCCAGCAGCTTCATAGCACAGACCTCTGGAAACACCATATATTTT
>TRBV19|TRBJ2-3|many|-
CASSEMISTDTQYF
TGTGCCAGTAGTGAGATGATCTCAACAGATACGCAGTATTTT
>TRBV6-5|TRBJ2-5|many|TRBD1
CASSSPPGTRGQETQYF
TGTGCCAGCAGTTCACCCCCAGGGACCAGGGGGCAAGAGACCCAGTACTTC
>TRBV5-1|TRBJ1-2|many|-
CASSLDQRSYGYTF
TGCGCCAGCAGCTTGGACCAGAGGAGCTATGGCTACACCTTC
>TRBV7-9|TRBJ1-4|many|-
CASSSDGSTNEKLFF
TGTGCCAGCAGCTCGGACGGTTCAACTAATGAAAAACTGTTTTTT
>TRBV20-1|TRBJ2-1|-|-
CSAQRGSIREQFF
TGCAGTGCCCAGAGAGGATCCATCAGGGAGCAGTTCTTC
>TRBV3-1|TRBJ2-3|few|-
CASSQDISTDTQYF
TGTGCCAGCAGCCAAGATATAAGCACAGATACGCAGTATTTT
>TRBV7-2|TRBJ2-1|many|TRBD2
CASSLARTSGINEQFF
TGTGCCAGCAGCTTAGCTAGGACTAGCGGGATTAATGAGCAGTTCTTC
>TRBV2|TRBJ1-5|-|-
CASSQSGNTAFYQPQHF
TGTGCCAGCAGTCAAAGCGGGAACACCGCATTTTATCAGCCCCAGCATTTT
>TRBV18|TRBJ2-1|-|-
CASSPKTRDEQFF
TGTGCCAGCTCACCAAAGACTAGGGATGAGCAGTTCTTC
>TRBV6-2/TRBV6-3|TRBJ1-6|many|TRBD1
CASRRGQGGSPLHF
TGTGCCAGCAGGCGAGGACAGGGTGGGTCACCCCTCCACTTT
>TRBV5-8|TRBJ2-5|few|TRBD1
CASSRDRLQETQYF
TGTGCCAGCAGCCGGGACAGACTACAAGAGACCCAGTACTTC
>TRBV29-1|TRBJ1-5|many|TRBD1
CSVSEGTGRNQPQHF
TGCAGCGTCAGCGAGGGGACAGGAAGAAATCAGCCCCAGCATTTT
>TRBV19|TRBJ2-5|many|-
CASSVRGQTQYF
TGTGCCAGTAGTGTCAGGGGACAGACCCAGTACTTC
>TRBV10-2|TRBJ2-3|once|-
CASSLGAGYTDTQYF
TGTGCCAGCAGCCTCGGGGCTGGCTACACAGATACGCAGTATTTT
>TRBV12-3/TRBV12-4|TRBJ1-5|many|TRBD1
CASSLGDRGGNQPQHF
TGTGCCAGCAGTTTGGGGGACAGGGGTGGCAATCAGCCCCAGCATTTT